This T cell receptor beta chain comes out of a study of blood T cell repertoires in COVID-19. Study details: COVID-19 samples from acute and convalescent phases originated in the United States, Italy and Spain. T cells, B-cell-depleted T cells, or PBMCs provided the cDNA or gDNA that served as material.

Under the authors' procedure: Amplification of reference gene primers was used by the study to estimate nucleated cell counts. Method: immunoSEQ multiplex PCR; TCRdb's copy keeps in-frame clones and lacks some. That table gives V, J and clone size, and the DNA gave D and trimming. Of more than 300,000 clones listed, 88% are singletons. Germline V gene lookup returns CDR1 SNHLY and CDR2 FYNNEI. V trimming: 5 bases; J trimming: 2 bases; junction bases outside the gene matches: 6. The CDR3 covers 15 residues. Patients at the Seattle site were enrolled during active infection and followed longitudinally. The sample comprised peripheral blood. This chain links TRBV2 with TRBJ1-2, with 9 bases fitting TRBD1. The TCR originated in a woman in her twenties or thirties with COVID-19, enrolled during active disease. CDR3 amino acids: CASSPIGQGNYGYTF. The CDR3 DNA is TGTGCCAGCAGTCCTATCGGACAGGGGAACTATGGCTACACCTTC.